These 26 T cell receptor beta chains were sequenced from one sample in a study of T-cell memory formation after mild COVID-19. From the 5' RACE reads, TCRdb called clonotypes with MiXCR, one entry per CDR3 protein. The table shows some 200,000 distinct CDR3 sequences, with about 20% occurring only once. Source material: PBMCs or a T cell subset sorted from them (not recorded which). The receptors shown here come from an adult woman who had mild COVID-19 (a few samples of this study predate the infection). Cell type and time point are not known.

The rearrangement links TRBV20-1 to TRBJ2-1; D may be TRBD1 (6 bases). The CDR3 spans 18 residues. CDR1 is DFQATT and CDR2 is SNEGSKA in the germline V gene (reference sequence). V was cut by 0 bases and J by 8 bases, with 26 bases left in between. The CDR3 reads CSAREPRLGDISSDEQFF. The DNA of the CDR3 is TGCAGTGCTAGAGAACCTCGTTTGGGGGACATATCGAGCGATGAGCAGTTCTTC.

The DNA of the CDR3 is TGCGCCAGCAGCCAAGATTGGGGGGGACGCACAGATACGCAGTATTTT. This translates into CASSQDWGGRTDTQYF. This chain joins TRBV4-3 and TRBJ2-3, with TRBD2 identical over 7 bases. The CDR3 consists of 16 residues. The V gene end was trimmed by 0 bases and the J gene end by 1 base; junction bases not matched to a gene: 4. Germline V gene data show CDR1 as LGHNA and CDR2 as YSLEER.

The rearrangement uses TRBV5-1 and TRBJ2-7; 7 bases are a match to TRBD1. J lost 4 bases, V lost 0 bases, and 4 bases had no gene match. This CDR3 is built from 14 residues. The V gene's germline CDR1 is SGHRS and CDR2 YFSETQ. The chain's CDR3 is CASSLAGTVYEQYF. CDR3 bases: TGCGCCAGCAGCTTGGCCGGGACAGTTTACGAGCAGTACTTC.

This clonotype was seen more than once but under ten times. The V call is TRBV15, the J call TRBJ2-5; D possibly matches TRBD1 or TRBD2 (5 bases each). The CDR3 loop spans 13 amino acids. The germline CDR1 and CDR2 sequences are LNHNV and YYDKDF (reference sequence). Trimming shortened V by 4 bases and J by 5 bases, and 11 bases separated the two germline ends. The CDR3 bases are TGTGCCACCAGCACCGAGGGGTTGGAGACCCAGTACTTC. It codes for CATSTEGLETQYF.

This clonotype was counted between two and nine times. This chain links TRBV30 with TRBJ2-7, with D uncertain. CDR3 size: 14 residues. The V end lost 0 bases, the J end lost 0 bases, and 9 bases lay between the germline ends. In germline, CDR1 is GTSNPN, CDR2 SVGIG (reference sequence). The DNA of the CDR3 is TGTGCCTGGAGTGTAATGTTAGACTCCTACGAGCAGTACTTC. Translation gives CAWSVMLDSYEQYF.

The chain carries TRBV7-2 and TRBJ2-1; the match to TRBD2 covers 11 bases. Trimming at V came to 1 base and at J to 7 bases, leaving 12 bases not matched to a gene. CDR1 SGHTA and CDR2 FQGNSA come from the germline V gene. The CDR3 has 18 residues. CDR3 region: CASSLDHSGRAFENEQFF. As DNA, the CDR3 is TGTGCCAGCAGCTTAGACCATAGCGGGAGGGCCTTTGAGAATGAGCAGTTCTTC.

The chain is built from TRBV15 and TRBJ2-3, with 9 bases identical to TRBD2. J lost 4 bases, V lost 0 bases, and 5 bases had no gene match. Germline V gene lookup returns CDR1 LNHNV and CDR2 YYDKDF (reference sequence). CDR3 size: 16 residues. CDR3 protein: CATSRELRGGADTQYF. CDR3 nucleotides: TGTGCCACCAGCAGAGAATTGCGCGGGGGGGCAGATACGCAGTATTTT. Full variable domain (missing parts from reference TRBV15 and TRBJ2-3): DAMVIQNPRYQVTQFGKPVTLSCSQTLNHNVMYWYQQKSSQAPKLLFHYYDKDFNNEADTPDNFQSRRPNTSFCFLDIRSPGLGDTAMYLCATSRELRGGADTQYFGPGTRLTVL.

The chain recombines TRBV7-2 with TRBJ2-5, with TRBD2 identical over 14 bases. The germline V gene encodes CDR1 SGHTA and CDR2 FQGNSA. The trim removed 5 bases at V and 4 bases at J, leaving 6 bases unmatched. The CDR3 extends over 16 amino acids. The CDR3 sequence is CASSPSGLAGGETQYF. Written as DNA, the CDR3 is TGTGCCAGCAGCCCGAGTGGACTAGCGGGAGGAGAGACCCAGTACTTC.

This clonotype was detected a few times. V usage is TRBV12-3 or TRBV12-4 and J usage is TRBJ2-7; D is undetermined. The V and J ends lost 7 bases and 3 bases respectively, with 13 bases between them. The length of the CDR3 is 13 residues. CDR3 protein: CASTSAYGYEQYF. In DNA, the CDR3 is TGTGCCAGCACCTCGGCGTACGGCTACGAGCAGTACTTC.

The rearrangement links TRBV6-2 or TRBV6-3 to TRBJ1-2; 9 bases match TRBD1. J gave up 4 bases and V 6 bases, and 6 bases lay outside the gene matches. This CDR3 is built from 14 residues. Germline V CDR1 and CDR2: MNHEY, SVGEGT. For the CDR3, the DNA is TGTGCCAGCAGCTTCGGGACAGGGACCTATGGCTACACCTTC. This gives the protein CASSFGTGTYGYTF.

This clonotype came up a few times. The rearrangement uses TRBV6-1 and TRBJ2-3; D call uncertain. The CDR3 runs 14 residues. Trimming pared 3 bases from V and 2 bases from J, leaving 9 bases between. Germline V gene lookup returns CDR1 MNHNS and CDR2 SASEGT. The CDR3 bases are TGTGCCAGCAGTGAGCCGCTTCACACAGATACGCAGTATTTT. It specifies CASSEPLHTDTQYF.

This clonotype was detected a few times. V gene TRBV12-3 or TRBV12-4 combines with J gene TRBJ2-3, with 8 bases fitting TRBD2. The CDR3 has 15 residues. The V segment lost 2 bases and the J segment 4 bases; nucleotides outside the gene matches: 5. The DNA for the CDR3 is TGTGCCAGCAGTTTATTAGCGGGAAACGCAGATACGCAGTATTTT. It codes for CASSLLAGNADTQYF.

This chain connects TRBV6-2 or TRBV6-3 to TRBJ2-4; D remains ambiguous. This CDR3 has 17 residues. Germline V lookup: CDR1 MNHEY, CDR2 SVGEGT. Trimming left V 6 bases short and J 0 bases short, with 18 bases between. The CDR3 sequence: CASSFAPARLAKNIQYF. As DNA, the CDR3 is TGTGCCAGCAGCTTCGCCCCCGCCAGATTAGCCAAAAACATTCAGTACTTC.

The chain links TRBV7-2 to TRBJ2-7; no firm D call. Germline CDR1 SGHTA, CDR2 FQGNSA. This CDR3 is built from 14 residues. Trimming removed 5 bases from V and 2 bases from J, with 13 bases in between. Here the CDR3 DNA reads TGTGCCAGCAGCCGCCTATCTAACCCCTACGAGCAGTACTTC. Translating gives CASSRLSNPYEQYF.

This CDR3 reads CASSPSSGSYNEQFF. Here the CDR3 DNA reads TGTGCCAGCAGCCCCTCTAGCGGCTCCTACAATGAGCAGTTCTTC. The chain is built from TRBV11-1 and TRBJ2-1, with 7 positions matching TRBD2. The CDR3 runs to 15 residues. The germline CDR1 and CDR2 sequences are SGHAT and FQDESV (reference sequence). V lost 5 bases and J lost 0; bases outside the gene matches: 4.

The rearrangement uses TRBV7-9 and TRBJ2-3; 11 bases line up with TRBD2. The CDR3 consists of 19 residues. The germline V gene has CDR1 SEHNR and CDR2 FQNEAQ (reference sequence). V was pared by 5 bases and J by 1 base, with 14 bases of the junction left unmatched. CDR3 nucleotide sequence: TGTGCCAGCAGCCCAGTCCTGACTAGCGGGGAGGTTGGCACAGATACGCAGTATTTT. This encodes CASSPVLTSGEVGTDTQYF.

This clonotype has only a few counts. The gene calls are TRBV7-9 and TRBJ1-1; D gene ambiguous. CDR3 length equals 12 residues. V was cut by 7 bases and J by 5 bases, with 11 bases left in between. Germline CDR1 reads SEHNR; CDR2 reads FQNEAQ (reference sequence). This CDR3 is CASTKRGTEAFF. As DNA, the CDR3 is TGTGCCAGCACCAAACGGGGTACTGAAGCTTTCTTT.

This clonotype was observed at least ten times. The CDR3 sequence is CASSKADRAGDEQYF. CDR3 DNA: TGTGCCAGCAGCAAAGCTGACAGGGCGGGGGACGAGCAGTACTTC. The chain has TRBV9 and TRBJ2-7; TRBD1 or TRBD2 may be the D gene (7 bases each). V lost 4 bases and J lost 5, with 19 bases in between. CDR3 length: 15 residues. Germline V CDR1 and CDR2: SGDLS, YYNGEE.

The chain combines TRBV20-1 with TRBJ2-7; D is unclear. Germline V lookup: CDR1 DFQATT, CDR2 SNEGSKA (reference sequence). The CDR3 runs 12 residues. Trimming took 5 bases from V and 3 from J, leaving 11 bases between them. CDR3 nucleotides: TGCAGTGCTCCGGATATCAACTACGAGCAGTACTTC. Translating it yields CSAPDINYEQYF.

V and J are TRBV30 and TRBJ2-7, with D unresolved. The V gene's germline CDR1 is GTSNPN and CDR2 SVGIG (reference sequence). V was shortened by 0 bases and J by 2 bases, with 8 bases between the two germline ends. The CDR3 length is 13 residues. CDR3 nucleotide sequence: TGTGCCTGGAGTGTACACACCACCTACGAGCAGTACTTC. Protein sequence: CAWSVHTTYEQYF.

This clonotype turned up a few times. The J gene is TRBJ2-2, the V gene TRBV6-2 or TRBV6-3; no clear D gene. The germline V and J ends were trimmed by 0 bases and 6 bases, with 8 bases remaining between them. CDR1 and CDR2 from the germline V gene are MNHEY and SVGEGT. The CDR3 loop spans 14 amino acids. The DNA for the CDR3 is TGTGCCAGCAGTTACTCGACTGGCCCCGGGGAGCTGTTTTTT. This translates into CASSYSTGPGELFF.

This clonotype was seen repeatedly, ten times or more. The rearrangement joins TRBV7-8 to TRBJ1-6, with 8 bases aligning to TRBD1. The V gene's germline CDR1 is SGHVS and CDR2 FQNEAQ. V lost 5 bases to trimming and J lost 10 bases; unmatched junction nucleotides: 7. CDR3 size: 14 residues. The CDR3 reads CASSPPGQDSPLHF. The CDR3 DNA is TGTGCCAGCAGCCCTCCGGGACAGGACTCACCCCTCCACTTT.

As DNA, the CDR3 is TGTGCCAGCAGCCCAAGGAAAGGGAGGGAGTCCTACGAGCAGTACTTC. This translates into CASSPRKGRESYEQYF. The gene calls are TRBV7-9 and TRBJ2-7; TRBD2 aligns across 7 bases. V lost 5 bases, J lost 1 base, and 11 bases stayed unmatched. Germline CDR1 SEHNR, CDR2 FQNEAQ (reference sequence). CDR3 size: 16 residues.

The J gene is TRBJ1-3, the V gene TRBV7-9; D remains unclear. The V and J ends lost 5 bases and 0 bases respectively, with 17 bases between them. Germline lookup yields CDR1 SEHNR and CDR2 FQNEAQ (reference sequence). The CDR3 is made up of 17 amino acids. DNA for the CDR3: TGTGCCAGCAGCCCTAGAGCGGTCGCGCGCTCTGGAAACACCATATATTTT. Protein: CASSPRAVARSGNTIYF.

V is TRBV9 and J is TRBJ1-3; D uncertain. The ends were cut back, 4 bases at V and 0 bases at J, with 11 bases in the middle. Germline CDR1 is SGDLS and CDR2 is YYNGEE. The CDR3 covers 15 residues. The CDR3 region is CASSPPGYSGNTIYF. DNA of the CDR3: TGTGCCAGCAGCCCTCCCGGATACTCTGGAAACACCATATATTTT.

This rearrangement joins TRBV6-6 to TRBJ1-2; tentatively, D is TRBD1 (5 bases). The CDR3 runs to 11 residues. V lost 10 bases and J lost 4, with 10 bases in between. Per germline, CDR1 MNHNY and CDR2 SVGAGI (reference sequence). The CDR3, as DNA: TGTGCCACGCGGGACGGCTATGGCTACACCTTC. Translating gives CATRDGYGYTF.